The clone carrying this TCR beta chain was observed once. Trimming took 5 bases from V and 0 from J, leaving 6 bases between them. Germline assignment: CDR1 SGHTA and CDR2 FQGTGA. The CDR3 loop spans 13 amino acids. The data were produced by immunoSEQ multiplex PCR, yet TCRdb's version contains in-frame clones alone and is incomplete. In the table there are around 77,000 clones, 85% to 90% of which are singletons. The sample comes from a study of OX40 agonist ivuxolimab in advanced cancers. Study at large: Checkpoint inhibitors had been given previously to 35% to 50% of patients.

Individuals having autoimmune disease history or systemic immunosuppression were not enrolled. The receptor was derived from an adult with an advanced solid tumor such as melanoma, head and neck, liver or kidney cancer. The source material was CD4+ or CD8+ T cells sorted from blood, sampled in a trial of the OX40 agonist ivuxolimab. The genes are TRBV7-3 and TRBJ2-3; perhaps D is TRBD1 or TRBD2 (5 bases each). The CDR3 DNA reads as TGTGCCAGCAGCCGGGACAGCACAGATACGCAGTATTTT. Translating it yields CASSRDSTDTQYF.